The next 7 T cell receptor beta chains were all read from a single sample in a study of a mutant IDH1 vaccine in newly diagnosed glioma. Their antigens are not known. The assay was immunoSEQ multiplex PCR, and TCRdb's table has in-frame clones only and misses some. Here the sample spans around 60,000 clones, around 83% being singletons. Time point meaning: week 23, last vaccination. Mutant IDH1 20-mer peptide, at 300 ug, made up each vaccine dose, with topical imiquimod. Source: PBMCs, taken from a glioma patient whose treatment included an IDH1 peptide vaccine. These receptors all stem from a man younger than 45 with glioma.

This chain uses TRBV6-5 with TRBJ2-7; D remains ambiguous. The CDR3 contains 15 residues. Germline V gene lookup returns CDR1 MNHEY and CDR2 SVGAGI. V gave up 0 bases and J gave up 2 bases, with 11 bases separating them. The CDR3 DNA is TGTGCCAGCAGTTACTCGGGCCTGATGCCCTACGAGCAGTACTTC. This translates into CASSYSGLMPYEQYF.

J is TRBJ2-5 and V is TRBV13; 8 bases match TRBD1. This CDR3 has 14 residues. The germline CDR1 and CDR2 sequences are PRHDT and FYEKMQ (reference sequence). Germline trimming cut 5 bases from V and 1 base from J; bases unmatched to any gene: 3. Here the CDR3 reads CASSPGQGQETQYF. The CDR3, as DNA: TGTGCCAGCAGCCCAGGACAGGGCCAAGAGACCCAGTACTTC.

The chain recombines TRBV5-1 with TRBJ1-4, with D perhaps matching TRBD1 (5 bases). In germline, CDR1 is SGHRS, CDR2 YFSETQ. V lost 4 bases to trimming and J lost 2 bases, with 12 bases between them. This CDR3 spans 15 amino acids. The CDR3 is CASSPGRGTNEKLFF. CDR3 sequence (DNA): TGCGCCAGCAGCCCTGGTCGGGGGACTAATGAAAAACTGTTTTTT.

This clone was counted a single time. The rearrangement joins TRBV5-4 to TRBJ2-2, with 9 bases aligning to TRBD1. The CDR3 loop spans 16 amino acids. Per germline, CDR1 SGHNT and CDR2 YYREEE (reference sequence). Germline trimming cut 1 base from V and 5 bases from J; bases unmatched to any gene: 6. CDR3 nucleotide sequence: TGTGCCAGCAGCTTGAATGGACAGGGGATTACCGGGGAGCTGTTTTTT. Its translation: CASSLNGQGITGELFF.

This sequence joins TRBV28 and TRBJ1-6; 9 positions agree with TRBD1. CDR1 and CDR2 from the germline V gene are MDHEN and SYDVKM. V shed 6 bases, J shed 9 bases, and the junction held 9 bases outside the gene matches. This CDR3 comprises 15 residues. Here the CDR3 reads CASRLQGAYGSPLHF. As DNA, the CDR3 is TGTGCCAGCAGGTTACAGGGGGCGTATGGTTCACCCCTCCACTTT.

The chain carries TRBV7-6 and TRBJ2-6, with D possibly called TRBD1 or TRBD2 (6 bases each). The germline V gene encodes CDR1 SGHVS and CDR2 FNYEAQ. Trimming removed 4 bases at V and 0 bases at J, with 7 bases between. This CDR3 contains 15 residues. For the CDR3, the DNA is TGTGCCAGCAGCTCGGGGGCCTCTGGGGCCAACGTCCTGACTTTC. It encodes CASSSGASGANVLTF.

The V call is TRBV9, the J call TRBJ2-3, with D hard to call. Germline V lookup: CDR1 SGDLS, CDR2 YYNGEE. V gave up 3 bases and J gave up 2 bases, with 13 bases separating them. The CDR3 extends over 15 amino acids. CDR3 protein: CASSGVVTSTDTQYF. The CDR3 nucleotides read TGTGCCAGCAGCGGAGTGGTCACCTCCACAGATACGCAGTATTTT.